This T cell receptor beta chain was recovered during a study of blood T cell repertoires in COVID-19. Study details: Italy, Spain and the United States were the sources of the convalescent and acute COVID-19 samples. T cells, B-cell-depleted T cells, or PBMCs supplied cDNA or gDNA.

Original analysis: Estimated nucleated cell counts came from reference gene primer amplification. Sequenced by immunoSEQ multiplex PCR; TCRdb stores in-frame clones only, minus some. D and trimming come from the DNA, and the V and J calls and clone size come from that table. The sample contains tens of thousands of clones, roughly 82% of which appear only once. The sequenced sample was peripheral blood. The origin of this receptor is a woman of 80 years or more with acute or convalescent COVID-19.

CDR3 protein: CAWRTPGRNTGELFF. In DNA, the CDR3 is TGTGCCTGGAGGACCCCCGGGAGGAACACCGGGGAGCTGTTTTTT. The rearrangement joins TRBV30 to TRBJ2-2; D may be TRBD2 (6 bases). Germline lookup yields CDR1 GTSNPN and CDR2 SVGIG (reference sequence). V lost 3 bases, J lost 1 base, and 12 bases lay in between. The length of the CDR3 is 15 residues.